This entry features one T cell receptor beta chain sequence. Its specificity is not known. The record originates from a study of cytomegalovirus exposure and HLA in healthy donors. Study-wide findings and caveats: According to reports, the classifier identified cytomegalovirus status with high specificity and sensitivity.

The junction had 1 base not matched to a gene; V was cut back by 0 bases and J by 2 bases. The CDR3 runs to 14 residues. Germline values: CDR1 SGHRS, CDR2 YFSETQ. PCR employed 60 Vbeta and 13 Jbeta primers. The assay was immunoSEQ multiplex PCR, and TCRdb's table has in-frame clones only and misses some. Of under 250,000 clones in the sample, approximately 83% were seen once. The sequenced material came from PBMCs. The TCR originated in a boy between 2 and 15 years old in good health and CMV-seronegative. The chain combines TRBV5-1 with TRBJ2-7, with 8 bases that match TRBD1. The DNA of the CDR3 is TGCGCCAGCAGCTTGGGGGACAGGACCTACGAGCAGTACTTC. This encodes CASSLGDRTYEQYF. The whole variable domain, filled in from reference TRBV5-1 and TRBJ2-7, reads KAGVTQTPRYLIKTRGQQVTLSCSPISGHRSVSWYQQTPGQGLQFLFEYFSETQRNKGNFPGRFSGRQFSNSRSEMNVSTLELGDSALYLCASSLGDRTYEQYFGPGTRLTVT.